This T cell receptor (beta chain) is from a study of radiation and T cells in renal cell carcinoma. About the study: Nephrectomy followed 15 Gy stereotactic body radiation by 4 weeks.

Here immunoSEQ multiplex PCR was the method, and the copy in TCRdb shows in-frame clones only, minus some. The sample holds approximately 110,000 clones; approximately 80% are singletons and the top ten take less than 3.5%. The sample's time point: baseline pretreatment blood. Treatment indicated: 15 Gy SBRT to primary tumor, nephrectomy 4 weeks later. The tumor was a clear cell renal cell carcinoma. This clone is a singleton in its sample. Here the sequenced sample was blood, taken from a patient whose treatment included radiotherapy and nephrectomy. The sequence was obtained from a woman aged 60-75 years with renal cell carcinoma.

DNA for the CDR3: TGTGCCAGCTCATTCATGGACGAGCAGTACTTC. This sequence encodes CASSFMDEQYF. V usage is TRBV18 and J usage is TRBJ2-7, with D unclear. Germline lookup yields CDR1 KGHSH and CDR2 LQKENI. The CDR3 is made up of 11 amino acids. Trimming took off 5 bases at V and 5 bases at J, with 7 bases between the two ends.